One T cell receptor beta chain is described in this entry. Its antigen is currently unknown. The data derive from a study of cytomegalovirus exposure and HLA in healthy donors. Study-level points and caveats: In an earlier analysis, about 87% or about 30%: the productive usage of most TCR beta V segments.

PCR employed 60 Vbeta and 13 Jbeta primers. TCRdb's table, derived via immunoSEQ multiplex PCR, lists solely in-frame clones and lacks some. The repertoire holds around 140,000 clones, 87% seen once, with roughly 5% in the top ten. These donors counted as nominally healthy when sampled, but unrecorded immune exposures were likely. This TCR came from a woman aged 30 to 39 in good health and CMV-seronegative. The sequencing input was PBMCs.

The CDR3 bases are TGCGCCAGCAGCCTTGGGGGGGGCGGCTACACCTTC. Amino acids: CASSLGGGGYTF. The chain employs TRBV4-3 and TRBJ1-2; a possible D gene is TRBD1 (6 bases). CDR3 length: 12 amino acids. V dropped 4 bases and J dropped 8 bases, with 11 bases sitting between them. Germline V gene lookup returns CDR1 LGHNA and CDR2 YSLEER.